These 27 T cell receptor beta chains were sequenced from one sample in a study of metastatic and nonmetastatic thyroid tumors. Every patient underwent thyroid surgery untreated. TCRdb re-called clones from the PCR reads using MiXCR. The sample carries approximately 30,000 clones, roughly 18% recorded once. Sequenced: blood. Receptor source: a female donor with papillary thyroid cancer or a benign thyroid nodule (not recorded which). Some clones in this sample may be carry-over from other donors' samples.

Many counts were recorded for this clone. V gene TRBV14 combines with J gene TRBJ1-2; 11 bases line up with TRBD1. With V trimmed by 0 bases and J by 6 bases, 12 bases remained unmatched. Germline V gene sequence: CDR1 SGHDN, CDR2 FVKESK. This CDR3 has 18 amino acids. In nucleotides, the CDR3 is TGTGCCAGCAGCCAAGATGCCGGGACAGGGGGTATCTTTGATGGCTACACCTTC. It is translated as CASSQDAGTGGIFDGYTF.

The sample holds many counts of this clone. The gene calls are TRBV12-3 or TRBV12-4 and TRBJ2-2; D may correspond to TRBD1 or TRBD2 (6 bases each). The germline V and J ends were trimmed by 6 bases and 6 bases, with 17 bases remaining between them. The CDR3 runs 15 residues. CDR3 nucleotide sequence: TGTGCCAGCAGGACACAGGGAGGTTGGGCCGGGGAGCTGTTTTTT. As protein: CASRTQGGWAGELFF.

The CDR3 protein is CASSVRHGITDTQYF. The CDR3 DNA follows: TGTGCCAGCAGTGTCCGACATGGCATCACAGATACGCAGTATTTT. The chain combines TRBV27 with TRBJ2-3; no definite D call. Germline CDR1 and CDR2: MNHEY and SMNVEV (reference sequence). The CDR3 runs to 15 residues. V lost 5 bases, J lost 2 bases, and 14 bases lay in between.

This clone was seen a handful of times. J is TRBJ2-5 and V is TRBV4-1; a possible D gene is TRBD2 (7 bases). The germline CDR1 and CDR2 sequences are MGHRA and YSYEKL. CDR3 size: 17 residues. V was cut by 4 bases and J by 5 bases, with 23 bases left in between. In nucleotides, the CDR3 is TGCGCCAGCAGCCCCAAGGTTGATGGGGGGGCCCAGGAGACCCAGTACTTC. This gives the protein CASSPKVDGGAQETQYF.

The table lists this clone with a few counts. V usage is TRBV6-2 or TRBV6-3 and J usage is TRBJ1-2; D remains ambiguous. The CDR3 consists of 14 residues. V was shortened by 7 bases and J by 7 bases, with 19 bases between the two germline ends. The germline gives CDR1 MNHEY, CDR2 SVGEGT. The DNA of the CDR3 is TGTGCCAGCATCAGCCGGGCCCACCTGCGTGGCTACACCTTC. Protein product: CASISRAHLRGYTF.

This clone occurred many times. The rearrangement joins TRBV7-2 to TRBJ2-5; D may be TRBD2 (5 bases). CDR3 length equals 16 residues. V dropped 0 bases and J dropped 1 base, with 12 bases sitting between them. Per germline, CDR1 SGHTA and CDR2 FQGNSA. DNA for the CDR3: TGTGCCAGCAGCTTAGCCCGGACCGAGGGCCAAGAGACCCAGTACTTC. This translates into CASSLARTEGQETQYF.

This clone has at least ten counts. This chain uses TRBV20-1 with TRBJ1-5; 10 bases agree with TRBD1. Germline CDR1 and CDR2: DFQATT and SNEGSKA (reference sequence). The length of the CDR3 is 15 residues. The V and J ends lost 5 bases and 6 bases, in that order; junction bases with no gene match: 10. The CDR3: CSAGLVDRGAQPQHF. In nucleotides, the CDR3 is TGCAGTGCTGGCCTCGTGGACAGGGGGGCTCAGCCCCAGCATTTT.

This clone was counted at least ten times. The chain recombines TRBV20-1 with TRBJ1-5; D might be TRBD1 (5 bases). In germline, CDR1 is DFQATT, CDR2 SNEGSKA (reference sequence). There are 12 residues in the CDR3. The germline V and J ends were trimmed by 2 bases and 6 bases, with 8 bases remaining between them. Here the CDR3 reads CSARQGGQPQHF. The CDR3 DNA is TGCAGTGCTAGACAGGGAGGTCAGCCCCAGCATTTT.

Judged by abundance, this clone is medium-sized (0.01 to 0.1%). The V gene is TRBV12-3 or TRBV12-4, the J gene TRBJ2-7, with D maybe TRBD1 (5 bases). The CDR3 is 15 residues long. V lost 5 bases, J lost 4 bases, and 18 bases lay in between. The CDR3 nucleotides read TGTGCCAGCAGTCTCCAGGGATTCGGAATTTACGAGCAGTACTTC. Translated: CASSLQGFGIYEQYF.

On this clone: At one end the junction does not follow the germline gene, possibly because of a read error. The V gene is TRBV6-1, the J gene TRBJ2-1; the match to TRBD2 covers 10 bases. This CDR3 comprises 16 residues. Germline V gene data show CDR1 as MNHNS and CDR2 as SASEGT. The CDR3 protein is CASSSTGTSDANGQFF. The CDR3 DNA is TGTGCCAGCAGCTCTACCGGGACTAGCGACGCCAATGGGCAGTTCTTC.

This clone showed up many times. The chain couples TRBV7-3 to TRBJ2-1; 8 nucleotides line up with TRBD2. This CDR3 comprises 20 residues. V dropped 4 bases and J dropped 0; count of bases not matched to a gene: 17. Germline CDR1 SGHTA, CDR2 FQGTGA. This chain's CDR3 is CASSSGRAGGISFSYNEQFF. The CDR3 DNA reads TGTGCCAGCAGCTCCGGTCGGGCGGGAGGAATAAGTTTCTCCTACAATGAGCAGTTCTTC.

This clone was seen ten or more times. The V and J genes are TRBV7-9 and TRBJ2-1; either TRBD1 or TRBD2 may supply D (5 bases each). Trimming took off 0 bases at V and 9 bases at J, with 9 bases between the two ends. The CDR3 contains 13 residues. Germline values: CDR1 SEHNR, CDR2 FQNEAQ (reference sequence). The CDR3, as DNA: TGTGCCAGCAGCTTAGCGGGACGGGGTGAGCAGTTCTTC. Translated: CASSLAGRGEQFF.

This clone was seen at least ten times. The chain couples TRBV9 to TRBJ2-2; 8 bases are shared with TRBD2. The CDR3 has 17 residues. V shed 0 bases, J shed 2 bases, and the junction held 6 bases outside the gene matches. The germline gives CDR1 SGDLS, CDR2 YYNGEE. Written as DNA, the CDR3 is TGTGCCAGCAGCGTAGAACCGGGGACTAGTAACACCGGGGAGCTGTTTTTT. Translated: CASSVEPGTSNTGELFF.

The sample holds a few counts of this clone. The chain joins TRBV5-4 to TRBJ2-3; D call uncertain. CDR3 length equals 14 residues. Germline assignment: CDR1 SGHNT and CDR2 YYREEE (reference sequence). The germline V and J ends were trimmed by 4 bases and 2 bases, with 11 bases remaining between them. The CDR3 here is CASSARQVTDTQYF. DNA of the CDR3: TGTGCCAGCAGCGCCCGGCAGGTCACAGATACGCAGTATTTT. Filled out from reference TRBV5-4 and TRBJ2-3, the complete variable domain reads ETGVTQSPTHLIKTRGQQVTLRCSSQSGHNTVSWYQQALGQGPQFIFQYYREEENGRGNFPPRFSGLQFPNYSSELNVNALELDDSALYLCASSARQVTDTQYFGPGTRLTVL.

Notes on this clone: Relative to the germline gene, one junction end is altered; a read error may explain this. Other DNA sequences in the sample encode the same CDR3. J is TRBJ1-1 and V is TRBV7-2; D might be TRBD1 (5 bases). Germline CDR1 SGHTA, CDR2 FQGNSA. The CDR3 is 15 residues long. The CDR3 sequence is CASSPGTGDYTEAFF. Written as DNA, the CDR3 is TGTGCCAGCAGCCCCGGAACAGGTGACTACACTGAAGCTTTCTTC.

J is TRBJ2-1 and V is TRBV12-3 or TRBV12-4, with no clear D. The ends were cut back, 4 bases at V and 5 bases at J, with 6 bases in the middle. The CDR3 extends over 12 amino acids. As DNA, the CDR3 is TGTGCCAGCAGTTCTACACACAATGAGCAGTTCTTC. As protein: CASSSTHNEQFF.

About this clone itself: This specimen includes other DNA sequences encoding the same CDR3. The CDR3 DNA reads TGTGCCAGCAGTGAATGGTCTCTTGGGGGTTCTGGAAACACCATATATTTT. It codes for CASSEWSLGGSGNTIYF. V gene TRBV6-1 combines with J gene TRBJ1-3, with a tentative D call TRBD1 (5 bases). In germline, CDR1 is MNHNS, CDR2 SASEGT. The ends were cut back, 2 bases at V and 1 base at J, with 15 bases in the middle. The CDR3 has 17 amino acids.

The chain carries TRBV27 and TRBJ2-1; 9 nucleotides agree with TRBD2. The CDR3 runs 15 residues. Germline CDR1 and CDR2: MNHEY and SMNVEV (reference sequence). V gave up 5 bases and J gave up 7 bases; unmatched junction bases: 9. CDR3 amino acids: CASSPPGGGENEQFF. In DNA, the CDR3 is TGTGCCAGCAGTCCTCCGGGCGGGGGGGAGAATGAGCAGTTCTTC.

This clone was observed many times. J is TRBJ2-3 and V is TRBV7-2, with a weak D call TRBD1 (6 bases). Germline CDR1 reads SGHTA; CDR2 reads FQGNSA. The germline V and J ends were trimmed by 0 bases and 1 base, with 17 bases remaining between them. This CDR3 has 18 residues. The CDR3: CASSLAPPGHGRTDTQYF. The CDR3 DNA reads TGTGCCAGCAGCTTAGCCCCCCCGGGACACGGACGCACAGATACGCAGTATTTT.

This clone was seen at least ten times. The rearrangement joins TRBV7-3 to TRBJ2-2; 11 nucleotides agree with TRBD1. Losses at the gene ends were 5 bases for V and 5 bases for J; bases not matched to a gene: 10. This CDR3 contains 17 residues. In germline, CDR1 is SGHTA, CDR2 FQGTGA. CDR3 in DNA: TGTGCCAGCAGCGCTACGGGACAGGGGGTTAGGACCGGGGAGCTGTTTTTT. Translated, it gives CASSATGQGVRTGELFF.

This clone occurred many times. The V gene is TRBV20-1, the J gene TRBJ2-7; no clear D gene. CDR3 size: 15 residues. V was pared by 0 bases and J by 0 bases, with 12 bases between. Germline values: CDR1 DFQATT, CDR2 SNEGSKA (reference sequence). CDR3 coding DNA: TGCAGTGCTAGAGATCTCGGGCGGCACTCCTACGAGCAGTACTTC. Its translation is CSARDLGRHSYEQYF.

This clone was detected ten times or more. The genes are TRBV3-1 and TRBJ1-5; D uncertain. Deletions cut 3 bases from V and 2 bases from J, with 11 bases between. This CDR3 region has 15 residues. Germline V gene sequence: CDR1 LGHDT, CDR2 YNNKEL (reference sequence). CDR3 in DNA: TGTGCCAGCAGCCATGGGGTCTCTGGCAATCAGCCCCAGCATTTT. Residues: CASSHGVSGNQPQHF. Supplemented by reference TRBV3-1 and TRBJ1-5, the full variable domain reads DTAVSQTPKYLVTQMGNDKSIKCEQNLGHDTMYWYKQDSKKFLKIMFSYNNKELIINETVPNRFSPKSPDKAHLNLHINSLELGDSAVYFCASSHGVSGNQPQHFGDGTRLSIL.

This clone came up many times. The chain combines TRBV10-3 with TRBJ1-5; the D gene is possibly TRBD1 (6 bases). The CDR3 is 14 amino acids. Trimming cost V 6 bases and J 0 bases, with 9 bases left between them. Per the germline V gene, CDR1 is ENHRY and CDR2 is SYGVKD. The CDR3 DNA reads TGTGCCATCAGCGACAGGAATAGCAATCAGCCCCAGCATTTT. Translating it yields CAISDRNSNQPQHF.

CDR3 in DNA: TGTGCCAGCCTTCCTCGATGGACTAGCGGCTCCTACGAGCAGTACTTC. Translation: CASLPRWTSGSYEQYF. J is TRBJ2-7 and V is TRBV27; 10 bases map to TRBD2. The CDR3 is made up of 16 amino acids. Germline values: CDR1 MNHEY, CDR2 SMNVEV (reference sequence). The junction had 10 bases not matched to a gene; V was cut back by 8 bases and J by 0 bases.

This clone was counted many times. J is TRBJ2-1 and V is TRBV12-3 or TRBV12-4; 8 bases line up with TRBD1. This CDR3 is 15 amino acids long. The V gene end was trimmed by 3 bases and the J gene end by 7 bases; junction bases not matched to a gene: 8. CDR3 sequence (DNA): TGTGCCAGCAGTTTTAGGCAGGGGGCGTTTAATGAGCAGTTCTTC. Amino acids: CASSFRQGAFNEQFF.

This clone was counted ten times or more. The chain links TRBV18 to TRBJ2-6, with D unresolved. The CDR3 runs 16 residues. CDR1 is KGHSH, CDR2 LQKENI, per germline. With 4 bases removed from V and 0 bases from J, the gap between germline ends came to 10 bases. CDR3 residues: CASSRYDPSGANVLTF. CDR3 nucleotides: TGTGCCAGCTCACGCTATGATCCCTCTGGGGCCAACGTCCTGACTTTC.

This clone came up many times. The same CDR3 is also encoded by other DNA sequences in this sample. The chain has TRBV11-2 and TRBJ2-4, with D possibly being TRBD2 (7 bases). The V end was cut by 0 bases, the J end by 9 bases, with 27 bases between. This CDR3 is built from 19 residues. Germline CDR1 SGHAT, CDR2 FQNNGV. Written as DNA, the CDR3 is TGTGCCAGCAGCTTAGAGAGCCCCGGGGGCGGGGGTCCTCTTAGCATTCAGTACTTC. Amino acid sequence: CASSLESPGGGGPLSIQYF.